This T cell receptor beta chain originates from a study of T cells in women clearing cervical HPV infection. Study findings and constraints: Each sample's T-cell count was unknown, possibly confounding richness.

Profiling relied on immunoSEQ multiplex PCR, and the TCRdb table lists in-frame clones only, not all of them. The specimen's table records about 33,000 clones. To note about this clone: What it binds is unknown. The CDR3 end lies 3 residues beyond the end of the read and is filled in from the germline J gene.

CDR3 size: 14 residues. Looked up from germline, CDR1 is SEHNR and CDR2 is FQNEAQ (reference sequence). V lost 4 bases and J lost 6; bases outside the gene matches: 5. This receptor was taken from a woman between 18 and 70 years old with a cervical HPV16 infection that either progressed to CIN3+ or cleared (not recorded which). The sequenced sample was blood buffy coat. The rearrangement joins TRBV7-9 to TRBJ1-4; TRBD1 agrees at 7 bases. Partial CDR3 DNA: TGTGCCAGCAGCTCGACAGGGAAGGATGAAAAA. It yields the protein CASSSTGKDEK. The full CDR3 protein reads CASSSTGKDEKLFF.